The source of this TCR beta chain is a study of control samples from healthy donors and cancer patients. Deletions cut 1 base from V and 5 bases from J, with 15 bases between. Germline assignment: CDR1 SGHRS and CDR2 YFSETQ. The CDR3 is 16 residues long. Profiling relied on immunoSEQ multiplex PCR, and the TCRdb table lists in-frame clones only, not all of them. The data contain about 63,000 clones, 70% to 90% of them seen just once; the ten biggest clones take up 4.5% to 7%. The sequenced material came from blood. The sequence derives from a man aged 40-49 years in good health. The genes are TRBV5-1 and TRBJ2-2; D unclear. The CDR3 nucleotides read TGCGCCAGCAGCTTGTTGGATCGGATTAGGACCGGGGAGCTGTTTTTT. The encoded protein is CASSLLDRIRTGELFF.